The text below deals with one T cell receptor beta chain. This sample is part of a study of somatic mutations in cytotoxic T cells in rheumatoid arthritis. Study context: In some cases, T-cell populations stained with V beta antibodies were flow-sorted at nearly 100% purity, and these included V beta1+ cells sequenced for TCRB.

The CDR3 spans 14 residues. Germline loops: CDR1 MGHRA, CDR2 YSYEKL. The ends lost 5 bases at V and 3 bases at J; junction bases unmatched: 4. The repertoire was sequenced with immunoSEQ multiplex PCR; TCRdb's copy has only in-frame clones and lacks some. The sample carries about 20,000 clones, 86% recorded once. This TCR was sampled from a man in his forties in good health. Sequenced sample: CD8+ T cells sorted from blood. The V call is TRBV4-1, the J call TRBJ2-3; 8 bases are a match to TRBD2. The CDR3 loop reads CASSYRGGTDTQYF. In DNA form, the CDR3 reads TGCGCCAGCAGCTACCGGGGGGGAACAGATACGCAGTATTTT.